A single T cell receptor beta chain is shown here with its context. The data belong to a study of blood T cell repertoires in COVID-19. Study background: Italy, Spain and the United States were the sources of the convalescent and acute COVID-19 samples. PBMCs, B-cell-depleted T cells, or T cells were the source of the cDNA or gDNA that made up the material.

In the original processing: Using reference gene primer amplification, nucleated cell counts were estimated. Data came from immunoSEQ multiplex PCR; TCRdb stores just in-frame clones and leaves some out. That table furnishes V, J and clone size, whereas the DNA furnished D and trimming. The data show about 35,000 clones, roughly 86% seen once. The CDR3 length is 14 residues. The ends lost 4 bases at V and 8 bases at J; junction bases unmatched: 7. CDR1 is KGHSH, CDR2 LQKENI, per germline. This clonotype originated in a human donor in a cohort sampled during active COVID-19. The gene calls are TRBV18 and TRBJ1-2; 10 bases are shared with TRBD1. Material: peripheral blood. CDR3 bases: TGTGCCAGCTCACGGGACAGGGGCGAAGGGGGCTACACCTTC. This encodes CASSRDRGEGGYTF.